This entry features one T cell receptor beta chain sequence. No antigen is known for it. The CDR3 is made up of 15 amino acids. Looked up from germline, CDR1 is SGHRS and CDR2 is YFSETQ. Germline trimming cut 3 bases from V and 9 bases from J; bases unmatched to any gene: 10. PCR employed 60 Vbeta and 13 Jbeta primers. Measured with immunoSEQ multiplex PCR; TCRdb has only the in-frame clones, and not every one. The sample carries under 200,000 clones, about 75% recorded once. The data were taken from a study of cytomegalovirus exposure and HLA in healthy donors. Broader study findings: The authors excluded some V segments, including TRBV6-2 and TRBV6-3, as indistinguishable. Through in vitro validation, three CMV-associated chains were shown to be specific for CMV antigens.

Those who donated were healthy bone marrow donors. The chain is built from TRBV5-1 and TRBJ2-1; TRBD1 aligns across 9 bases. This clonotype was sampled from a male donor in good health and CMV-seronegative. Sequencing was done on a sample of PBMCs. The CDR3 sequence: CASSSPQDRGPEQFF. The CDR3 region has the DNA TGCGCCAGCAGCTCGCCTCAGGACAGGGGCCCTGAGCAGTTCTTC. The variable domain in full, with the rest retrieved from reference TRBV5-1 and TRBJ2-1, is KAGVTQTPRYLIKTRGQQVTLSCSPISGHRSVSWYQQTPGQGLQFLFEYFSETQRNKGNFPGRFSGRQFSNSRSEMNVSTLELGDSALYLCASSSPQDRGPEQFFGPGTRLTVL.